This T cell receptor (beta chain) was identified during a study of T cells after yellow fever vaccination. Study at large: SMART-Seq v4 Ultra Low Input handled preparation of low-cell-number fractions.

TCRdb independently ran MiXCR on the 5' RACE reads; one entry per CDR3 protein. Here the sample spans roughly 150,000 distinct CDR3 sequences, about 7% being singletons. This clonotype was recorded many times. What it recognizes is unknown. General study results and limits: Contaminants from the bulk population, in the form of abundant clonotypes, could be found in FACS-sorted repertoires. Post-booster repertoires contained most primary-vaccination clones again (roughly 96% CD4, roughly 91% CD8).

The sample in question was CD4+ T cells sorted from PBMCs, obtained 5 days after the first yellow fever vaccination. The origin of this receptor is a man younger than 35 who received the YFV17D yellow fever vaccine.

CDR3 nucleotide sequence: TGTGCCACCAGTGCCGGGGGAAGAGATCAGCCCCAGCATTTT. This sequence encodes CATSAGGRDQPQHF. The rearrangement links TRBV24-1 to TRBJ1-5; D possibly corresponds to TRBD1 (5 bases). The CDR3 totals 14 residues. Germline lookup yields CDR1 KGHDR and CDR2 SFDVKD. V was pared by 5 bases and J by 5 bases, with 12 bases between.